This T cell receptor beta chain was recorded in a study of cytomegalovirus exposure and HLA in healthy donors. General study findings and limits: In presence/absence analyses, roughly uniform sequencing depth across donors was assumed. In a later analysis, several top co-occurrence clusters appeared linked to parvovirus B19, influenza, CMV and Epstein-Barr virus.

13 Jbeta primers and 60 Vbeta primers were used for the PCR. Per the authors' pipeline: Roughly 10 million shared chains were among approximately 87 million unique TCR beta chains counted in a later analysis. Here immunoSEQ multiplex PCR was the method, and the copy in TCRdb shows in-frame clones only, minus some. V and J calls and clone size come straight from that table; D and trimming were deduced from the DNA. The top ten hold approximately 10% of the sample, which has fewer than 40,000 clones, 70% to 90% seen once. As concerns this clone: Its specificity is unknown.

There are 18 residues in the CDR3. CDR1 and CDR2 from the germline V gene are SGHVS and FQNEAQ. Trimming pared 7 bases from V and 2 bases from J, leaving 24 bases between. The sequence came from a woman aged 35 to 49 in good health and CMV-seropositive. The rearrangement joins TRBV7-8 to TRBJ2-1, with D possibly matching TRBD1 (6 bases). Material for sequencing was PBMCs. In DNA, the CDR3 is TGTGCCAGCACCCTATCGGGCCAGGGGCTCCCAACCTACAATGAGCAGTTCTTC. Its translation is CASTLSGQGLPTYNEQFF.